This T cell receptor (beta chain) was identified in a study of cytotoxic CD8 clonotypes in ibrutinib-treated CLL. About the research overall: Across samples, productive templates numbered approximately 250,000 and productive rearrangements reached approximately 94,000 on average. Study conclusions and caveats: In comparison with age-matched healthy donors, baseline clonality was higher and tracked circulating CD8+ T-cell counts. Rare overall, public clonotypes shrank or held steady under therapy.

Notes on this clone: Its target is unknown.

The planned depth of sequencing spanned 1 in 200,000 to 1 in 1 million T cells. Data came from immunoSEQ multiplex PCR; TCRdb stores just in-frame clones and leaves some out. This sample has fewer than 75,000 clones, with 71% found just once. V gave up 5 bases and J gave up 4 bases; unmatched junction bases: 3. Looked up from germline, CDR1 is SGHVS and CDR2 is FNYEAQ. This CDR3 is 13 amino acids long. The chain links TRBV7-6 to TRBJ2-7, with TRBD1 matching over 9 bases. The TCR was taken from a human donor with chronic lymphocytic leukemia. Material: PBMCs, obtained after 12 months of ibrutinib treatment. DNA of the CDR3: TGTGCCAGCAGCCGGGGACAGGGTTACGAGCAGTACTTC. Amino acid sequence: CASSRGQGYEQYF.